The next 29 T cell receptor beta chains were all read from a single sample in a study of blood T cells in healthy people across ages. Next came a second PCR, run for roughly 7 to 12 cycles, which used a sample-barcoded 5' primer along with a J-beta primer mix. Via MiXCR, TCRdb re-called the 5' RACE reads, giving one row per CDR3 protein. The sample yields 1.5 million to 2 million distinct CDR3 sequences, roughly 32% seen once. The source material was blood. The receptors come from a woman in her twenties or thirties in good health.

V is TRBV12-3 or TRBV12-4 and J is TRBJ2-1, with D tentatively TRBD1 (5 bases). The length of the CDR3 is 15 residues. V was shortened by 3 bases and J by 3 bases, with 12 bases between the two germline ends. DNA for the CDR3: TGTGCCAGCAGTTTTGGTCAGGGCATCTACAATGAGCAGTTCTTC. This codes for CASSFGQGIYNEQFF.

This clonotype was counted a few times. The chain is built from TRBV4-1 and TRBJ2-1; a possible D gene is TRBD2 (6 bases). CDR3 length equals 15 residues. The V end lost 1 base, the J end lost 0 bases, and 7 bases lay between the germline ends. Germline V CDR1 and CDR2: MGHRA, YSYEKL. CDR3 nucleotides: TGCGCCAGCAGCCAAGGGGGACTCTCCTACAATGAGCAGTTCTTC. Protein product: CASSQGGLSYNEQFF.

A word on this clonotype: A junction end diverges from the germline sequence, so it may reflect a read error. The chain joins TRBV20-1 to TRBJ1-2, with 12 bases matching TRBD1. Germline-derived CDR1 and CDR2 are DFQATT and SNEGSKA (reference sequence). CDR3 length equals 13 residues. The CDR3, as DNA: TGCAGTGCTAAGGGACAGGGGGCATCTGGCTGCACCTTC. It codes for CSAKGQGASGCTF.

This clonotype was observed at least ten times. The V gene is TRBV25-1, the J gene TRBJ2-7; tentatively, D is TRBD2 (6 bases). The CDR3 runs to 13 residues. Trimming left V 8 bases short and J 0 bases short, with 11 bases between. The germline gives CDR1 MGHDK, CDR2 SYGVNS. The CDR3 nucleotides are TGTGCCAGCGGGGACTTAGGCTCCTACGAGCAGTACTTC. It specifies CASGDLGSYEQYF.

The gene calls are TRBV6-5 and TRBJ2-3, with D maybe TRBD2 (5 bases). Looked up from germline, CDR1 is MNHEY and CDR2 is SVGAGI. V lost 5 bases to trimming and J lost 7 bases, with 13 bases between them. This CDR3 region has 13 residues. The CDR3 spells CASSSGKPNTQYF. The CDR3 region has the DNA TGTGCCAGCAGTAGCGGAAAACCGAATACGCAGTATTTT.

The rearrangement uses TRBV7-9 and TRBJ2-7, with D possibly TRBD1 on 6 matching bases. The V end lost 5 bases, the J end lost 1 base, and 12 bases lay between the germline ends. This CDR3 has 14 residues. The germline V gene encodes CDR1 SEHNR and CDR2 FQNEAQ (reference sequence). This CDR3 is CASSPDRRSYEQYF. CDR3 coding DNA: TGTGCCAGCAGCCCCGACAGGAGATCCTACGAGCAGTACTTC.

The chain couples TRBV29-1 to TRBJ2-3; D might be TRBD1 (6 bases). V dropped 0 bases and J dropped 2 bases, with 12 bases sitting between them. The CDR3 contains 15 residues. Germline V gene data show CDR1 as SQVTM and CDR2 as ANQGSEA. CDR3 sequence (DNA): TGCAGCGTTGAAGAGGAGACAGGACTCACAGATACGCAGTATTTT. Its translation is CSVEEETGLTDTQYF.

This clonotype was seen a few times. V usage is TRBV5-1 and J usage is TRBJ2-7; D gene uncertain. The germline V gene has CDR1 SGHRS and CDR2 YFSETQ. The ends were cut back, 6 bases at V and 5 bases at J, with 9 bases in the middle. The length of the CDR3 is 11 residues. CDR3 nucleotides: TGCGCCAGCAAGGATTGGGACGAGCAGTACTTC. It translates to CASKDWDEQYF. Drawing the rest from reference TRBV5-1 and TRBJ2-7, the complete variable domain is KAGVTQTPRYLIKTRGQQVTLSCSPISGHRSVSWYQQTPGQGLQFLFEYFSETQRNKGNFPGRFSGRQFSNSRSEMNVSTLELGDSALYLCASKDWDEQYFGPGTRLTVT.

The chain joins TRBV6-6 to TRBJ2-1; D might be TRBD2 (7 bases). CDR1 is MNHNY, CDR2 SVGAGI, per germline (reference sequence). CDR3 length: 15 amino acids. V shed 6 bases and J shed 5 bases, with 17 bases lying between them. The CDR3, as DNA: TGTGCCAGCAGCCCCCGGGTAGGGGGGGACAATGAGCAGTTCTTC. It is translated as CASSPRVGGDNEQFF.

This clonotype was detected a few times. The chain recombines TRBV27 with TRBJ2-7; 9 positions agree with TRBD1. The CDR3 runs 13 residues. CDR1 and CDR2 (germline): MNHEY, SMNVEV (reference sequence). J was trimmed by 6 bases and V by 3 bases; bases with no gene match: 3. CDR3 in amino acids: CASSFTGGVEQYF. In nucleotides, the CDR3 is TGTGCCAGCAGTTTTACAGGGGGCGTCGAGCAGTACTTC.

The chain couples TRBV18 to TRBJ2-1; 14 nucleotides match TRBD2. Germline loops: CDR1 KGHSH, CDR2 LQKENI. This CDR3 contains 18 residues. V dropped 3 bases and J dropped 9; count of bases not matched to a gene: 13. The CDR3 region is CASSPGTSGRGSFGEQFF. DNA for the CDR3: TGTGCCAGCTCACCTGGGACTAGCGGGAGAGGATCGTTCGGTGAGCAGTTCTTC.

This clonotype was seen more than once but under ten times. The J gene is TRBJ1-1, the V gene TRBV7-2; no clear D gene. Germline V CDR1 and CDR2: SGHTA, FQGNSA. The V and J ends lost 4 bases and 0 bases respectively, with 9 bases between them. This CDR3 region has 14 residues. This CDR3 is CASSSSGLNTEAFF. In nucleotides, the CDR3 is TGTGCCAGCAGCTCTTCCGGGCTGAACACTGAAGCTTTCTTT. Supplemented by reference TRBV7-2 and TRBJ1-1, the full variable domain reads GAGVSQSPSNKVTEKGKDVELRCDPISGHTALYWYRQSLGQGLEFLIYFQGNSAPDKSGLPSDRFSAERTGGSVSTLTIQRTQQEDSAVYLCASSSSGLNTEAFFGQGTRLTVV.

The chain links TRBV7-2 to TRBJ2-1; TRBD2 agrees at 10 bases. With 2 bases clipped from V and 7 bases from J, the junction kept 8 bases outside the gene matches. Per the germline V gene, CDR1 is SGHTA and CDR2 is FQGNSA. The CDR3 has 16 amino acids. The chain's CDR3 is CASSLSSGLAQNEQFF. The CDR3 DNA follows: TGTGCCAGCAGCTTATCCTCGGGACTAGCGCAAAATGAGCAGTTCTTC.

The chain recombines TRBV12-3 or TRBV12-4 with TRBJ2-2, with 9 bases lining up with TRBD1. The CDR3 is 15 residues long. V dropped 3 bases and J dropped 5; count of bases not matched to a gene: 4. The CDR3 DNA sequence: TGTGCCAGCAGTTTCGGGACAGGGCGGACCGGGGAGCTGTTTTTT. Translating gives CASSFGTGRTGELFF.

V is TRBV10-2 and J is TRBJ2-1; D is ambiguous. The CDR3 is 15 amino acids. Germline assignment: CDR1 WSHSY and CDR2 SAAADI. V was trimmed by 5 bases and J by 2 bases, leaving 13 bases between them. CDR3 DNA sequence: TGCGCCAGCAGTCAGATATCTTTCACCTACAATGAGCAGTTCTTC. Protein: CASSQISFTYNEQFF.

V usage is TRBV24-1 and J usage is TRBJ2-3; possible D gene TRBD2, 5 bases. The CDR3 has 16 amino acids. Deletions cut 2 bases from V and 2 bases from J, with 13 bases between. Per the germline V gene, CDR1 is KGHDR and CDR2 is SFDVKD. CDR3 DNA: TGTGCCACCAGTGATTGGAGGACGGATAACACAGATACGCAGTATTTT. Amino acid sequence: CATSDWRTDNTDTQYF.

V and J are TRBV15 and TRBJ2-3; D not certain. The germline V gene encodes CDR1 LNHNV and CDR2 YYDKDF (reference sequence). The germline V and J ends were trimmed by 1 base and 2 bases, with 10 bases remaining between them. This CDR3 is 15 amino acids long. As DNA, the CDR3 is TGTGCCACCAGCAGAGTAGATGGGGTCACAGATACGCAGTATTTT. It specifies CATSRVDGVTDTQYF.

This clonotype occurred a few times. The chain joins TRBV7-9 to TRBJ2-7; possibly TRBD2 for D (6 bases). The length of the CDR3 is 16 residues. The V gene lost 5 bases and the J gene lost 0 bases, with 17 bases spanning the gap. Germline V gives CDR1 SEHNR, CDR2 FQNEAQ (reference sequence). The CDR3 spells CASSPDLKAGSYEQYF. CDR3 bases: TGTGCCAGCAGCCCGGATCTCAAAGCGGGCTCCTACGAGCAGTACTTC.

For this clonotype: With a much larger clone just one base away, this may be a read error. The chain links TRBV6-6 to TRBJ1-1; D is perhaps TRBD1 (5 bases). V was trimmed by 7 bases and J by 6 bases, leaving 15 bases between them. CDR1 and CDR2 (germline): MNHNY, SVGAGI (reference sequence). The CDR3 loop spans 13 amino acids. CDR3 sequence reads: CASTTPGGAEAFF. In nucleotides, the CDR3 is TGTGCCAGCACCACCCCAGGAGGGGCTGAAGCTTTCTTT.

The rearrangement joins TRBV29-1 to TRBJ2-1; no clear D gene. Between the trimmed V and J ends, which lost 3 bases and 5 bases, there was a span of 11 bases. Germline CDR1 SQVTM, CDR2 ANQGSEA. The CDR3 spans 13 residues. DNA for the CDR3: TGCAGCGTTGATACGGATACCCACAATGAGCAGTTCTTC. Its protein product is CSVDTDTHNEQFF.

The CDR3 region is CSARVLAGGRYEQYF. Written as DNA, the CDR3 is TGCAGTGCTAGAGTACTAGCGGGAGGACGGTACGAGCAGTACTTC. The rearrangement uses TRBV20-1 and TRBJ2-7; 12 bases line up with TRBD2. The CDR3 has 15 amino acids. The V gene end was trimmed by 1 base and the J gene end by 4 bases; junction bases not matched to a gene: 5. Germline V gives CDR1 DFQATT, CDR2 SNEGSKA (reference sequence).

This clonotype showed up just a few times. This chain joins TRBV4-2 and TRBJ2-3, with TRBD1 matching over 8 bases. The CDR3 covers 15 residues. Germline CDR1 and CDR2: LGHNA and YNFKEQ. The trim removed 3 bases at V and 6 bases at J, leaving 8 bases unmatched. The CDR3 DNA follows: TGTGCCAGCAGCCAGCCCTGGACAGGGCAGGATACGCAGTATTTT. The encoded protein is CASSQPWTGQDTQYF.

As regards this clonotype: A read error is possible here, since a much larger clone lies one base away. The chain employs TRBV6-5 and TRBJ2-4; D possibly uses TRBD1 or TRBD2 (5 bases each). The germline V gene has CDR1 MNHEY and CDR2 SVGAGI. V lost 6 bases and J lost 8, with 23 bases in between. The CDR3 runs to 16 residues. This CDR3 reads CASSLGGTEGSDIQYF. The CDR3 bases are TGTGCCAGCAGCCTTGGGGGAACAGAGGGCAGTGACATTCAGTACTTC.

The rearrangement uses TRBV28 and TRBJ1-5, with 7 positions matching TRBD1. The V gene's germline CDR1 is MDHEN and CDR2 SYDVKM. The CDR3 runs to 15 residues. V shed 5 bases and J 0 bases; nucleotides not matched to a gene: 4. For the CDR3, the DNA is TGTGCCAGCAGTGATAGGGGGCTTAGCAATCAGCCCCAGCATTTT. Protein product: CASSDRGLSNQPQHF. The variable domain in full, with the rest retrieved from reference TRBV28 and TRBJ1-5, is DVKVTQSSRYLVKRTGEKVFLECVQDMDHENMFWYRQDPGLGLRLIYFSYDVKMKEKGDIPEGYSVSREKKERFSLILESASTNQTSMYLCASSDRGLSNQPQHFGDGTRLSIL.

This chain links TRBV7-9 with TRBJ2-3; D is undetermined. Trimming took off 5 bases at V and 3 bases at J, with 9 bases between the two ends. The CDR3 totals 13 residues. In germline, CDR1 is SEHNR, CDR2 FQNEAQ (reference sequence). CDR3 protein: CASSGTATDTQYF. CDR3 DNA: TGTGCCAGCAGCGGTACAGCTACAGATACGCAGTATTTT.

The chain has TRBV27 and TRBJ1-2; the D is unclear. CDR3 length: 13 residues. Germline CDR1 and CDR2: MNHEY and SMNVEV (reference sequence). V was trimmed by 5 bases and J by 8 bases, leaving 15 bases between them. CDR3 sequence reads: CASSPRPRDGYTF. CDR3 nucleotide sequence: TGTGCCAGCAGTCCGAGACCCCGCGACGGCTACACCTTC.

J is TRBJ2-3 and V is TRBV9; the D gene is possibly TRBD2 (5 bases). CDR1 is SGDLS, CDR2 YYNGEE, per germline. V was cut by 3 bases and J by 4 bases, with 6 bases left in between. The CDR3 spans 12 residues. CDR3: CASSAEADTQYF. CDR3 sequence (DNA): TGTGCCAGCAGCGCGGAGGCAGATACGCAGTATTTT.

V usage is TRBV7-9 and J usage is TRBJ2-5; D perhaps matches TRBD1 (5 bases). CDR1 and CDR2 from the germline V gene are SEHNR and FQNEAQ (reference sequence). The CDR3 contains 17 residues. The germline V and J ends were trimmed by 9 bases and 0 bases, with 23 bases remaining between them. CDR3 DNA: TGTGCCAGTAGTAGACAGACCAATTCGCCGTACCAAGAGACCCAGTACTTC. Translated: CASSRQTNSPYQETQYF. Looking up the rest from reference TRBV7-9 and TRBJ2-5 gives the full variable domain: DTGVSQNPRHKITKRGQNVTFRCDPISEHNRLYWYRQTLGQGPEFLTYFQNEAQLEKSRLLSDRFSAERPKGSFSTLEIQRTEQGDSAMYLCASSRQTNSPYQETQYFGPGTRLLVL.

The chain has TRBV7-9 and TRBJ2-5; 10 bases align to TRBD1. J gave up 4 bases and V 5 bases, and 7 bases lay outside the gene matches. The CDR3 length is 15 residues. Germline V gene data show CDR1 as SEHNR and CDR2 as FQNEAQ (reference sequence). For the CDR3, the DNA is TGTGCCAGCAGCCCGGGACAGGGGATTCGAGAGACCCAGTACTTC. Amino acid sequence: CASSPGQGIRETQYF. Together with reference TRBV7-9 and TRBJ2-5, the CDR3 gives the full variable domain: DTGVSQNPRHKITKRGQNVTFRCDPISEHNRLYWYRQTLGQGPEFLTYFQNEAQLEKSRLLSDRFSAERPKGSFSTLEIQRTEQGDSAMYLCASSPGQGIRETQYFGPGTRLLVL.